These 13 T cell receptor beta chains were sequenced from one sample in a study of long-term antiretroviral therapy in people with HIV. The assay, immunoSEQ v3.0, was run at survey level. Repertoires were generated with immunoSEQ multiplex PCR, while TCRdb's copy carries only in-frame clones and drops some. Of under 45,000 clones listed, roughly four fifths are singletons. The specimen comprised unsorted PBMCs, sampled 1 year after starting antiretroviral therapy. The receptors were sampled from a man younger than 35 with HIV.

The V gene is TRBV19, the J gene TRBJ2-2, with D possibly being TRBD1 (5 bases). Germline assignment: CDR1 LNHDA and CDR2 SQIVND (reference sequence). Trimming pared 5 bases from V and 1 base from J, leaving 8 bases between. CDR3 length: 14 amino acids. This chain's CDR3 is CASSVGVNTGELFF. In DNA form, the CDR3 reads TGTGCCAGTAGTGTAGGGGTGAACACCGGGGAGCTGTTTTTT.

The chain carries TRBV7-9 and TRBJ2-2; D is perhaps TRBD1 or TRBD2 (5 bases each). The germline V gene has CDR1 SEHNR and CDR2 FQNEAQ (reference sequence). This CDR3 is 15 amino acids long. V lost 11 bases, J lost 0 bases, and 16 bases lay in between. The CDR3 is CAPWDDSTNTGELFF. CDR3 bases: TGTGCCCCTTGGGACGATTCTACGAACACCGGGGAGCTGTTTTTT.

J is TRBJ2-7 and V is TRBV5-4, with D maybe TRBD1 (5 bases). Trimming removed 0 bases at V and 6 bases at J, with 10 bases between. Germline CDR1 and CDR2: SGHNT and YYREEE (reference sequence). The CDR3 length is 13 residues. The CDR3 DNA reads TGTGCCAGCAGCTTGGGCCCCAGGGCCGAGCAGTACTTC. This gives the protein CASSLGPRAEQYF.

The chain uses TRBV6-5 and TRBJ1-3; a possible D gene is TRBD1 (5 bases). CDR3 length equals 15 residues. V gave up 2 bases and J gave up 1 base, with 9 bases separating them. The germline CDR1 and CDR2 sequences are MNHEY and SVGAGI. In DNA form, the CDR3 reads TGTGCCAGCAGTTACGGGGCAGGATCTGGAAACACCATATATTTT. It translates to CASSYGAGSGNTIYF.

A single count supports this clone. V is TRBV27 and J is TRBJ2-7, with 10 bases identical to TRBD1. With V trimmed by 0 bases and J by 7 bases, 6 bases remained unmatched. Germline V gene sequence: CDR1 MNHEY, CDR2 SMNVEV (reference sequence). The CDR3 extends over 15 amino acids. CDR3 protein: CASSLSTGGGGEQYF. For the CDR3, the DNA is TGTGCCAGCAGTTTATCGACAGGGGGCGGGGGTGAGCAGTACTTC.

This chain connects TRBV27 to TRBJ2-1; the match to TRBD2 covers 7 bases. Germline V CDR1 and CDR2: MNHEY, SMNVEV (reference sequence). The V and J ends lost 6 bases and 7 bases, in that order; junction bases with no gene match: 6. There are 13 residues in the CDR3. CDR3 in amino acids: CASSFGGFNEQFF. In nucleotides, the CDR3 is TGTGCCAGCAGCTTCGGGGGGTTTAATGAGCAGTTCTTC.

The chain uses TRBV27 and TRBJ2-1; 9 nucleotides align to TRBD2. This CDR3 comprises 18 residues. Germline CDR1 MNHEY, CDR2 SMNVEV (reference sequence). V lost 1 base, J lost 0 bases, and 7 bases stayed unmatched. The CDR3 sequence: CASSLFRLADGSYNEQFF. The CDR3 nucleotides read TGTGCCAGCAGTTTATTCCGACTAGCGGACGGCTCCTACAATGAGCAGTTCTTC.

The chain couples TRBV25-1 to TRBJ1-1, with D perhaps matching TRBD1 (5 bases). This CDR3 is built from 15 residues. The germline gives CDR1 MGHDK, CDR2 SYGVNS. V was trimmed by 2 bases and J by 0 bases, leaving 10 bases between them. The CDR3 DNA follows: TGTGCCAGCAGTGAACACGGGACGGTGAACACTGAAGCTTTCTTT. As protein: CASSEHGTVNTEAFF.

The DNA of the CDR3 is TGCGCCAGCAGTCAATCTCCCTTAGCGAACACCGGGGAGCTGTTTTTT. Amino acid sequence: CASSQSPLANTGELFF. The gene calls are TRBV23-1 and TRBJ2-2, with no clear D. TRBV23-1 is placed among ORFs of uncertain function. CDR3 length: 16 amino acids. The germline V and J ends were trimmed by 0 bases and 0 bases, with 8 bases remaining between them.

This sequence joins TRBV5-4 and TRBJ2-1; a weak D match, TRBD2 (5 bases). This CDR3 has 12 amino acids. Germline lookup yields CDR1 SGHNT and CDR2 YYREEE (reference sequence). V dropped 2 bases and J dropped 6 bases, with 6 bases sitting between them. Here the CDR3 DNA reads TGTGCCAGCAGCTTTACTAGCAATGAGCAGTTCTTC. Protein sequence: CASSFTSNEQFF.

The genes are TRBV10-2 and TRBJ1-1; a weak D match, TRBD1 (6 bases). This CDR3 contains 14 residues. Per germline, CDR1 WSHSY and CDR2 SAAADI. Trimming removed 7 bases from V and 2 bases from J, with 14 bases in between. The CDR3 nucleotides are TGCGCCAGCATCCAGACAGGAATTAACACTGAAGCTTTCTTT. Translation gives CASIQTGINTEAFF.

This clone came up once. The chain recombines TRBV11-2 with TRBJ1-2; possible D gene TRBD1, 6 bases. Germline V gives CDR1 SGHAT, CDR2 FQNNGV. The V end was cut by 4 bases, the J end by 5 bases, with 11 bases between. The CDR3 spans 13 residues. The CDR3 DNA is TGTGCCAGCAGCTCTTCTCAGGGGTATGGCTACACCTTC. This encodes CASSSSQGYGYTF. The whole variable domain, filled in from reference TRBV11-2 and TRBJ1-2, reads EAGVAQSPRYKIIEKRQSVAFWCNPISGHATLYWYQQILGQGPKLLIQFQNNGVVDDSQLPKDRFSAERLKGVDSTLKIQPAKLEDSAVYLCASSSSQGYGYTFGSGTRLTVV.

The rearrangement uses TRBV7-9 and TRBJ1-2; D ambiguous. From germline, CDR1 is SEHNR and CDR2 FQNEAQ (reference sequence). Trimming cost V 7 bases and J 6 bases, with 15 bases left between them. The CDR3 is 13 residues long. CDR3 coding DNA: TGTGCCAGCACCCTGTATGAGGGAGATGGCTACACCTTC. As protein: CASTLYEGDGYTF.